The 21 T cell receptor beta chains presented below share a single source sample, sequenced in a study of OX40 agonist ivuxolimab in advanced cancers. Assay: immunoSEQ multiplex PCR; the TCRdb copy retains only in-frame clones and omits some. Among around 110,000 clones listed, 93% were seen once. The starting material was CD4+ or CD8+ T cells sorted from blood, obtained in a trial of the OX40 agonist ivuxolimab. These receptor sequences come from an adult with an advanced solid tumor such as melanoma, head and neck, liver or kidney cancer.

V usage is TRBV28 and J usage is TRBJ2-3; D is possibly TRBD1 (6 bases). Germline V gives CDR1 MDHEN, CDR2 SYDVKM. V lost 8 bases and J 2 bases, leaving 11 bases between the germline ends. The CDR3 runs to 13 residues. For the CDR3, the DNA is TGTGCCAGCGTTACAGGGAACACAGATACGCAGTATTTT. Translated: CASVTGNTDTQYF.

DNA of the CDR3: TGTGCCAGCAGCCCAGCGGGGGGGCGGACAGATACGCAGTATTTT. This gives the protein CASSPAGGRTDTQYF. The J gene is TRBJ2-3, the V gene TRBV7-9; 10 nucleotides align to TRBD2. Germline V gene data show CDR1 as SEHNR and CDR2 as FQNEAQ (reference sequence). The CDR3 extends over 15 amino acids. V was pared by 5 bases and J by 3 bases, with 5 bases of the junction left unmatched.

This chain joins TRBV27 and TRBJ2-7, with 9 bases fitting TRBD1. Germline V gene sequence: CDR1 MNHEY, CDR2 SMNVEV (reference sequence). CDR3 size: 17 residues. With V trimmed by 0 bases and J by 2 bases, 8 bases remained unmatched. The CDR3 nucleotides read TGTGCCAGCAGTTTATCGATATGGGGACAGGGAGCCTACGAGCAGTACTTC. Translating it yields CASSLSIWGQGAYEQYF.

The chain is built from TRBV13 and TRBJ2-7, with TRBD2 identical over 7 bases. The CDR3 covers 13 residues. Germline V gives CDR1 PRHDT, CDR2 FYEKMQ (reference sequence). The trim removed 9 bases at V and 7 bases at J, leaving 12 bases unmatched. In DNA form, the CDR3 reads TGTGCCAGTCGCTTGAAGGGAGCGGGGGAGCAGTACTTC. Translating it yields CASRLKGAGEQYF.

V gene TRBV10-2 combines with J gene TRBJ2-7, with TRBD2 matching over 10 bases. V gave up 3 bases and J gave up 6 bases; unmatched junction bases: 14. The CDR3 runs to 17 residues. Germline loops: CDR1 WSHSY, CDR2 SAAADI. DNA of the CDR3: TGCGCCAGCAGTGAAATAGAACTAGCGGGGCTGTGGCGCGAGCAGTACTTC. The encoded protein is CASSEIELAGLWREQYF.

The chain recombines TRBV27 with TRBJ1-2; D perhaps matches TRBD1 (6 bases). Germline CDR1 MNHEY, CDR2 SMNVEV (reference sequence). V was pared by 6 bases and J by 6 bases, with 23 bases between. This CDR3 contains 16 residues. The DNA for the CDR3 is TGTGCCAGCAGGTCCGGCCTCAGGGGTCTGGAAAATGGCTACACCTTC. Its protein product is CASRSGLRGLENGYTF.

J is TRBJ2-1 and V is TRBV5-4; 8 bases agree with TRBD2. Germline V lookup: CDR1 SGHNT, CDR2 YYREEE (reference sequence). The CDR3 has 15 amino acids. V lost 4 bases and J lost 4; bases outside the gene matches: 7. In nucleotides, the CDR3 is TGTGCCAGCAGCCCGGGACTAGGGGGTTACAATGAGCAGTTCTTC. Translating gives CASSPGLGGYNEQFF. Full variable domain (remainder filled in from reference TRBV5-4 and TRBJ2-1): ETGVTQSPTHLIKTRGQQVTLRCSSQSGHNTVSWYQQALGQGPQFIFQYYREEENGRGNFPPRFSGLQFPNYSSELNVNALELDDSALYLCASSPGLGGYNEQFFGPGTRLTVL.

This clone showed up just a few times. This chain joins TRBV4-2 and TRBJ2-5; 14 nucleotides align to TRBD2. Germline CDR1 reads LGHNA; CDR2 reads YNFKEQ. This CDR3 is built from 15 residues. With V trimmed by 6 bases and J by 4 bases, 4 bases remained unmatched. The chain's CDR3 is CASRRGLAGGETQYF. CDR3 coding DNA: TGTGCCAGCAGACGAGGACTAGCGGGGGGAGAGACCCAGTACTTC.

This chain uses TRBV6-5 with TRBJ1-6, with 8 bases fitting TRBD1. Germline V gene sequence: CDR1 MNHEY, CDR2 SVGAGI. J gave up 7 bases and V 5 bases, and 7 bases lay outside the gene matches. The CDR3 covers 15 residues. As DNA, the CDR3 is TGTGCCAGCAGTGCACGGACAGGGAAGAATTCACCCCTCCACTTT. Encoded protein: CASSARTGKNSPLHF.

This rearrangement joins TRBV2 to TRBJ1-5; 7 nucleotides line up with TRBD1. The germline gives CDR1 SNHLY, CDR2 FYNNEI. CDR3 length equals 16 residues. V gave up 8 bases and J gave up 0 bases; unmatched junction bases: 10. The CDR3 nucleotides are TGTGCCAGCGCCATATCGGGACAGTCTAGCAATCAGCCCCAGCATTTT. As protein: CASAISGQSSNQPQHF. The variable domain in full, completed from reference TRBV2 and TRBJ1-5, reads EPEVTQTPSHQVTQMGQEVILRCVPISNHLYFYWYRQILGQKVEFLVSFYNNEISEKSEIFDDQFSVERPDGSNFTLKIRSTKLEDSAMYFCASAISGQSSNQPQHFGDGTRLSIL.

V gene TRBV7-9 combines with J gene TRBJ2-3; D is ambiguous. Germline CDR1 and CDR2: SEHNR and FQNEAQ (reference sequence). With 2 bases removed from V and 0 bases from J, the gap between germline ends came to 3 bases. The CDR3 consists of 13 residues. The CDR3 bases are TGTGCCAGCAGCTTAAAGAGCACAGATACGCAGTATTTT. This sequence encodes CASSLKSTDTQYF.

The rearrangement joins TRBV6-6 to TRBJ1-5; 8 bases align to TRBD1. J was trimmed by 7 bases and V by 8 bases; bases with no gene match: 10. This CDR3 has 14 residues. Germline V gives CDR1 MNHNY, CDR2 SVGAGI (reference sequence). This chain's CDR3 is CASRSRGQGQPQHF. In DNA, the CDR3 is TGTGCCAGCCGGAGCAGGGGGCAGGGACAGCCCCAGCATTTT.

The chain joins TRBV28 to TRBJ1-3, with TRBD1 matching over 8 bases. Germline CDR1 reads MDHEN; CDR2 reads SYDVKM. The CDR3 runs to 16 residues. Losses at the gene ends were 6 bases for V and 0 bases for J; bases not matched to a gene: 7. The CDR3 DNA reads TGTGCCAGCAGAACGACAGGGGCGAGCTCTGGAAACACCATATATTTT. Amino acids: CASRTTGASSGNTIYF. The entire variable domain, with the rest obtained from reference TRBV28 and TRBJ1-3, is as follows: DVKVTQSSRYLVKRTGEKVFLECVQDMDHENMFWYRQDPGLGLRLIYFSYDVKMKEKGDIPEGYSVSREKKERFSLILESASTNQTSMYLCASRTTGASSGNTIYFGEGSWLTVV.

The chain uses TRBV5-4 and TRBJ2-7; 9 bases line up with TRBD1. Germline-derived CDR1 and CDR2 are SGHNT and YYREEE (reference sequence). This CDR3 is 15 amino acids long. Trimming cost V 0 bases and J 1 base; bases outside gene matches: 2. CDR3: CASSLAGTGSYEQYF. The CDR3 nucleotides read TGTGCCAGCAGCTTGGCCGGGACAGGGTCCTACGAGCAGTACTTC.

The CDR3 coding sequence is TGTGCCAGCAGCGGAGGACTAGCGGGGGTTCACGGCTACAATGAGCAGTTCTTC. Translation: CASSGGLAGVHGYNEQFF. V gene TRBV27 combines with J gene TRBJ2-1, with 13 bases matching TRBD2. Germline V lookup: CDR1 MNHEY, CDR2 SMNVEV (reference sequence). The CDR3 extends over 18 amino acids. V shed 6 bases, J shed 3 bases, and the junction held 11 bases outside the gene matches.

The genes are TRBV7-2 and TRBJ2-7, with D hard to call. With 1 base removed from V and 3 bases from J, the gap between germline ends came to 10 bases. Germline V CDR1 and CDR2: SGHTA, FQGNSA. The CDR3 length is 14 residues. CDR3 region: CASSLGKSNYEQYF. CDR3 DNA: TGTGCCAGCAGCTTAGGCAAGTCGAACTACGAGCAGTACTTC.

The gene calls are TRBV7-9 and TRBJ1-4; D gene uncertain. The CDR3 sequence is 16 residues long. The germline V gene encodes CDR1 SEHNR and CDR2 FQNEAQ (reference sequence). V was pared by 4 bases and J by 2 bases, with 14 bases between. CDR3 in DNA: TGTGCCAGCAGCTCTTCGTCGTTGCAGACTAATGAAAAACTGTTTTTT. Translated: CASSSSSLQTNEKLFF. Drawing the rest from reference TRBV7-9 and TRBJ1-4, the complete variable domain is DTGVSQNPRHKITKRGQNVTFRCDPISEHNRLYWYRQTLGQGPEFLTYFQNEAQLEKSRLLSDRFSAERPKGSFSTLEIQRTEQGDSAMYLCASSSSSLQTNEKLFFGSGTQLSVL.

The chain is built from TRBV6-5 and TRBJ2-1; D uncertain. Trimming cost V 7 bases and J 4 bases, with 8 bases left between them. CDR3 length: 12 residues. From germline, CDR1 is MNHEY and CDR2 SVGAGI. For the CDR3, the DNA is TGTGCCAGCACCCTTGGGTACAATGAGCAGTTCTTC. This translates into CASTLGYNEQFF.

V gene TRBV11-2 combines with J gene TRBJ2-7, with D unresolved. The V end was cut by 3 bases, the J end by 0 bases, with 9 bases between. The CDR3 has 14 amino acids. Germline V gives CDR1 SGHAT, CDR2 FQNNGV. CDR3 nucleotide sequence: TGTGCCAGCAGCTTCGGCAAGAGCTCCTACGAGCAGTACTTC. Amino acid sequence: CASSFGKSSYEQYF.

CDR3 in amino acids: CASSTGPPPETQYF. CDR3 coding DNA: TGCGCCAGCAGCACGGGACCCCCTCCCGAGACCCAGTACTTC. This chain connects TRBV5-1 to TRBJ2-5; D possibly uses TRBD1 or TRBD2 (5 bases each). Trimming took off 4 bases at V and 5 bases at J, with 15 bases between the two ends. CDR1 and CDR2 from the germline V gene are SGHRS and YFSETQ. The CDR3 runs 14 residues.

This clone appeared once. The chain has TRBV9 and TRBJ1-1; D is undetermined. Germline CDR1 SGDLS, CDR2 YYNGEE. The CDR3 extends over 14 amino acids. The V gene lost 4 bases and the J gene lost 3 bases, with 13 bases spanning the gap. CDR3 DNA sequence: TGTGCCAGCAGCAAAGGGTTGGAGTACACTGAAGCTTTCTTT. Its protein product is CASSKGLEYTEAFF.